This T cell receptor beta chain derives from a study of human T cells and chemical hapten exposure. As for the study in general: Patch testing placed 0.01% DPC on the upper back, with readings at 6 days. Points from the study as a whole: All donors were alopecia patients, so their immunity may differ from that of healthy people.

This clonotype came up many times. Its antigen remains unknown. The study's library attached unique molecular identifiers to single cDNA molecules. Original methodology: Samples held a median of roughly 100,000 TCRs, range roughly 20,000–750,000. TCRdb re-called the RACE reads through MiXCR, storing one row per CDR3 protein. The V and J calls were determined by TCRdb, not by the authors. This sample yields tens of thousands of distinct CDR3 sequences, of which about 9% are seen a single time; more than 10% belongs to the top ten. This sample's time point: patch test 1, 2 weeks after DPC sensitization. Treatment here: therapeutic diphenylcyclopropenone sensitization with weekly scalp DPC. Germline-derived CDR1 and CDR2 are LGHNT and FRNRAP. Trimming shortened V by 4 bases and J by 3 bases, and 12 bases separated the two germline ends. The CDR3 loop spans 14 amino acids.

V and J are TRBV12-5 and TRBJ1-1, with a possible D match to TRBD1 (6 bases). This sample comprised whole blood, obtained in connection with sensitization to the hapten diphenylcyclopropenone (DPC). This clonotype was obtained from a woman in her thirties or forties with alopecia areata. Some clones in this sample may be carry-over from other donors' samples. The CDR3 nucleotides are TGTGCTAGTGGTTCCCAGGGGAGTGACACTGAAGCTTTCTTT. This encodes CASGSQGSDTEAFF. The complete variable domain, with remaining parts taken from reference TRBV12-5 and TRBJ1-1, reads DARVTQTPRHKVTEMGQEVTMRCQPILGHNTVFWYRQTMMQGLELLAYFRNRAPLDDSGMPKDRFSAEMPDATLATLKIQPSEPRDSAVYFCASGSQGSDTEAFFGQGTRLTVV.